Sequencing of this TCR beta chain was carried out in a study of blood T cell repertoires in COVID-19. Looking at the study overall: Nucleic acid was either cDNA or gDNA, and it came from T cells, B-cell-depleted T cells, or PBMCs.

Two negative PCRs, clearance, or symptom resolution had been documented for recovered Cohort 3 donors. TCRdb's table, derived via immunoSEQ multiplex PCR, lists solely in-frame clones and lacks some. The sample includes 150,000 or so clones, roughly 80% of them seen just once. The V and J ends lost 7 bases and 4 bases, in that order; junction bases with no gene match: 6. Germline CDR1 SNHLY, CDR2 FYNNEI. The CDR3 covers 14 residues. This TCR was recovered from a man between 45 and 60 years old who had recovered from COVID-19. The chain is built from TRBV2 and TRBJ2-3; the match to TRBD2 covers 9 bases. The material sequenced was PBMCs or T cells enriched from blood (not recorded which). The CDR3 DNA sequence: TGTGCCAGCAAGCCTAGCGGGGTCTCAGATACGCAGTATTTT. It yields the protein CASKPSGVSDTQYF.